The next 25 T cell receptor beta chains were all read from a single sample in a study of cytomegalovirus exposure and HLA in healthy donors. The PCR ran on 60 Vbeta and 13 Jbeta primers. Sequenced by immunoSEQ multiplex PCR; TCRdb stores in-frame clones only, minus some. This table holds more than 55,000 clones, 65% to 90% found once. Sample: PBMCs. These receptor sequences come from a man aged 30 to 39 in good health and CMV-seronegative.

This chain uses TRBV5-1 with TRBJ2-7, with D tentatively TRBD2 (6 bases). Germline CDR1 and CDR2: SGHRS and YFSETQ. CDR3 length: 15 residues. V lost 2 bases to trimming and J lost 0 bases, with 12 bases between them. The CDR3 bases are TGCGCCAGCAGCTTACGGGACTCCAGCTCCTACGAGCAGTACTTC. This codes for CASSLRDSSSYEQYF.

This chain uses TRBV19 with TRBJ1-1; D remains unclear. V gave up 1 base and J gave up 0 bases, with 12 bases separating them. Looked up from germline, CDR1 is LNHDA and CDR2 is SQIVND (reference sequence). CDR3 size: 16 residues. The CDR3 DNA reads as TGTGCCAGTAGTATAGCTCAGGCCTCGGTGAACACTGAAGCTTTCTTT. It specifies CASSIAQASVNTEAFF.

The gene calls are TRBV6-5 and TRBJ1-2; D might be TRBD1 (5 bases). The germline V gene encodes CDR1 MNHEY and CDR2 SVGAGI. The CDR3 has 14 amino acids. The V gene lost 2 bases and the J gene lost 4 bases, with 11 bases spanning the gap. The CDR3 sequence: CASSYLDRVYGYTF. In DNA form, the CDR3 reads TGTGCCAGCAGTTACCTTGACAGAGTCTATGGCTACACCTTC.

This clone turned up a few times. This chain joins TRBV4-3 and TRBJ2-7, with 8 bases lining up with TRBD2. The CDR3 consists of 15 residues. J gave up 4 bases and V 0 bases, and 5 bases lay outside the gene matches. Germline V CDR1 and CDR2: LGHNA, YSLEER. The DNA of the CDR3 is TGCGCCAGCAGCCAAGAGCGGGGGGCTCCTTACGAGCAGTACTTC. This translates into CASSQERGAPYEQYF.

The chain joins TRBV5-6 to TRBJ1-6; TRBD1 agrees at 10 bases. The CDR3 covers 16 residues. J gave up 9 bases and V 3 bases, and 9 bases lay outside the gene matches. Germline V gene lookup returns CDR1 SGHDT and CDR2 YYEEEE. CDR3: CASSSKETGGISPLHF. The CDR3 region has the DNA TGTGCCAGCAGCTCGAAGGAGACAGGGGGCATTTCACCCCTCCACTTT.

V is TRBV9 and J is TRBJ2-7, with TRBD2 matching over 10 bases. The CDR3 sequence is 16 residues long. Per germline, CDR1 SGDLS and CDR2 YYNGEE. The trim removed 4 bases at V and 2 bases at J, leaving 9 bases unmatched. The CDR3 here is CASSPLAGALTYEQYF. The CDR3, as DNA: TGTGCCAGCAGCCCCCTAGCGGGAGCCCTTACCTACGAGCAGTACTTC.

This chain links TRBV19 with TRBJ2-1; 13 bases line up with TRBD2. V shed 8 bases and J 8 bases; nucleotides not matched to a gene: 6. Germline CDR1 reads LNHDA; CDR2 reads SQIVND (reference sequence). The CDR3 sequence is 14 residues long. CDR3 amino acids: CASQLAGGFHEQFF. CDR3 nucleotide sequence: TGTGCCAGTCAACTAGCGGGGGGGTTTCATGAGCAGTTCTTC.

This sequence joins TRBV27 and TRBJ1-1; 10 positions agree with TRBD1. This CDR3 has 15 amino acids. The germline V gene has CDR1 MNHEY and CDR2 SMNVEV (reference sequence). Losses at the gene ends were 3 bases for V and 6 bases for J; bases not matched to a gene: 7. CDR3 region: CASSFDWTGGPEAFF. CDR3 coding DNA: TGTGCCAGCAGTTTCGATTGGACAGGGGGACCTGAAGCTTTCTTT.

The chain employs TRBV15 and TRBJ2-2, with D perhaps TRBD1 (5 bases). V gave up 8 bases and J gave up 1 base, with 8 bases separating them. CDR1 is LNHNV and CDR2 is YYDKDF in the germline V gene (reference sequence). This CDR3 is built from 13 residues. The DNA for the CDR3 is TGTGCCACCCGCCAGGGGAACACCGGGGAGCTGTTTTTT. This encodes CATRQGNTGELFF.

The chain couples TRBV9 to TRBJ2-1; no clear D. This CDR3 contains 16 residues. V was pared by 0 bases and J by 1 base, with 11 bases between. Per the germline V gene, CDR1 is SGDLS and CDR2 is YYNGEE. CDR3 loop: CASSVVVAPSYNEQFF. CDR3 in DNA: TGTGCCAGCAGCGTAGTGGTGGCACCATCCTACAATGAGCAGTTCTTC.

The genes are TRBV5-1 and TRBJ1-6; D remains unclear. There are 15 residues in the CDR3. V shed 0 bases and J shed 8 bases, with 12 bases lying between them. The germline V gene has CDR1 SGHRS and CDR2 YFSETQ. The CDR3 loop is CASSLGTGPYSPLHF. In DNA form, the CDR3 reads TGCGCCAGCAGCTTGGGTACGGGTCCTTATTCACCCCTCCACTTT.

This chain joins TRBV28 and TRBJ2-1; 12 bases are a match to TRBD2. Germline CDR1 reads MDHEN; CDR2 reads SYDVKM. Germline trimming cut 6 bases from V and 5 bases from J; bases unmatched to any gene: 14. There are 18 residues in the CDR3. CDR3 residues: CASSPLEGLAGLNNEQFF. The CDR3 region has the DNA TGTGCCAGCAGCCCCCTTGAGGGACTAGCGGGTCTAAACAATGAGCAGTTCTTC.

V usage is TRBV5-5 and J usage is TRBJ2-1; the match to TRBD2 covers 15 bases. V trimming: 2 bases; J trimming: 10 bases; junction bases outside the gene matches: 7. This CDR3 spans 16 amino acids. From germline, CDR1 is SGHKS and CDR2 YYEKEE (reference sequence). CDR3 residues: CASSLMGLAGGSEQFF. CDR3 in DNA: TGTGCCAGCAGCTTAATGGGACTAGCGGGGGGAAGCGAGCAGTTCTTC. Filled out from reference TRBV5-5 and TRBJ2-1, the complete variable domain reads DAGVTQSPTHLIKTRGQQVTLRCSPISGHKSVSWYQQVLGQGPQFIFQYYEKEERGRGNFPDRFSARQFPNYSSELNVNALLLGDSALYLCASSLMGLAGGSEQFFGPGTRLTVL.

This chain connects TRBV11-2 to TRBJ2-5; TRBD2 is a possible D gene (5 bases). The better agreement between TRBJ2-7 and the DNA end casts doubt on the J call. From germline, CDR1 is SGHAT and CDR2 FQNNGV. The CDR3 covers 15 residues. Here the CDR3 reads CASSSLPSSSYEQYF. For the CDR3, the DNA is TGTGCCAGCAGCTCCCTCCCTAGCAGTTCCTACGAGCAGTACTTC.

The V gene is TRBV25-1, the J gene TRBJ1-1, with TRBD1 identical over 8 bases. This CDR3 is built from 15 residues. Germline V gives CDR1 MGHDK, CDR2 SYGVNS. J lost 1 base, V lost 6 bases, and 7 bases had no gene match. The CDR3 DNA is TGTGCCAGCAGCCCCCGGGACAGGCGGAACACTGAAGCTTTCTTT. Translation: CASSPRDRRNTEAFF.

The gene calls are TRBV27 and TRBJ1-5, with D unclear. Trimming removed 5 bases from V and 1 base from J, with 9 bases in between. There are 14 residues in the CDR3. Germline assignment: CDR1 MNHEY and CDR2 SMNVEV (reference sequence). The DNA for the CDR3 is TGTGCCAGCAGTACCGGGGAGAGCAATCAGCCCCAGCATTTT. This codes for CASSTGESNQPQHF.

The genes are TRBV4-3 and TRBJ2-3; 11 bases map to TRBD2. The junction had 0 bases not matched to a gene; V was cut back by 4 bases and J by 0 bases. Germline lookup yields CDR1 LGHNA and CDR2 YSLEER. The CDR3 has 15 residues. The CDR3 DNA reads as TGCGCCAGCAGCCTAGCGGGAGGGAGCACAGATACGCAGTATTTT. Translation gives CASSLAGGSTDTQYF.

The chain has TRBV7-6 and TRBJ1-1; perhaps TRBD1 as D (5 bases). Germline V gene lookup returns CDR1 SGHVS and CDR2 FNYEAQ. V was pared by 0 bases and J by 3 bases, with 11 bases between. CDR3 length equals 15 residues. This CDR3 reads CASSLAVSGDTEAFF. The DNA for the CDR3 is TGTGCCAGCAGCTTAGCCGTTTCGGGGGACACTGAAGCTTTCTTT.

The chain uses TRBV7-9 and TRBJ2-5, with 8 bases lining up with TRBD2. With V trimmed by 2 bases and J by 5 bases, 7 bases remained unmatched. Germline assignment: CDR1 SEHNR and CDR2 FQNEAQ (reference sequence). The CDR3 has 15 amino acids. The CDR3 coding sequence is TGTGCCAGCAGCTTATCGGGGGGGCCAGGGGAGACCCAGTACTTC. This sequence encodes CASSLSGGPGETQYF.

The chain is built from TRBV28 and TRBJ1-6; 7 bases match TRBD1. Looked up from germline, CDR1 is MDHEN and CDR2 is SYDVKM. The V and J ends lost 5 bases and 3 bases, in that order; junction bases with no gene match: 4. This CDR3 has 15 amino acids. The CDR3 nucleotides are TGTGCCAGCAGTAGCCGGGACAGCTATAATTCACCCCTCCACTTT. It encodes CASSSRDSYNSPLHF.

The chain carries TRBV7-6 and TRBJ1-6, with D uncertain. Per the germline V gene, CDR1 is SGHVS and CDR2 is FNYEAQ. The CDR3 has 17 residues. The V end lost 0 bases, the J end lost 9 bases, and 18 bases lay between the germline ends. DNA of the CDR3: TGTGCCAGCAGCTTAGCGCCTCGGGGTCCCAAGGGTTCACCCCTCCACTTT. The encoded protein is CASSLAPRGPKGSPLHF.

The rearrangement uses TRBV5-5 and TRBJ1-2; 10 nucleotides line up with TRBD1. The V segment lost 1 base and the J segment 5 bases; nucleotides outside the gene matches: 8. This CDR3 has 16 residues. CDR1 is SGHKS and CDR2 is YYEKEE in the germline V gene (reference sequence). For the CDR3, the DNA is TGTGCCAGCAGCTTGCCGGGACAGGGGATGGAATATGGCTACACCTTC. This codes for CASSLPGQGMEYGYTF.

CDR3 bases: TGTGCCAGCTCACCAGACAGGGACACTGGAAACACCATATATTTT. Translated, it gives CASSPDRDTGNTIYF. This rearrangement joins TRBV18 to TRBJ1-3; 7 positions match TRBD1. The germline V gene has CDR1 KGHSH and CDR2 LQKENI. The CDR3 consists of 15 residues. V trimming: 2 bases; J trimming: 2 bases; junction bases outside the gene matches: 3.

The gene calls are TRBV9 and TRBJ1-2, with a weak D call TRBD1 (5 bases). CDR1 and CDR2 (germline): SGDLS, YYNGEE. The CDR3 runs to 16 residues. V lost 4 bases and J 5 bases, leaving 21 bases between the germline ends. Here the CDR3 DNA reads TGTGCCAGCAGCCCACAGATGGCGGGACCCCTATATGGCTACACCTTC. Protein sequence: CASSPQMAGPLYGYTF.

The CDR3 here is CASSFGSYYGYTF. CDR3 nucleotide sequence: TGTGCCAGCAGCTTCGGGAGCTACTATGGCTACACCTTC. This chain links TRBV5-6 with TRBJ1-2; D is unresolved. Germline CDR1 SGHDT, CDR2 YYEEEE. The CDR3 length is 13 residues. The V end was cut by 2 bases, the J end by 3 bases, with 8 bases between.